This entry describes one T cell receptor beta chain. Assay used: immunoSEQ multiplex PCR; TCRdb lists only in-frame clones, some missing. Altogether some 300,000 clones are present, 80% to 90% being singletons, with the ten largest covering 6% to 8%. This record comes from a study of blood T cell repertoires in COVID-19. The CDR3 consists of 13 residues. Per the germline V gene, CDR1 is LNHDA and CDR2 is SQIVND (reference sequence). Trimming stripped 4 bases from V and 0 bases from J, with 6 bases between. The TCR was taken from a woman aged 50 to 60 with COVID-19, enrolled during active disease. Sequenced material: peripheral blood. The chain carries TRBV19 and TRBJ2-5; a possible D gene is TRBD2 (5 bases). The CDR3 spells CASSNGNQETQYF. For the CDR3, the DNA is TGTGCCAGTAGTAACGGGAACCAAGAGACCCAGTACTTC.